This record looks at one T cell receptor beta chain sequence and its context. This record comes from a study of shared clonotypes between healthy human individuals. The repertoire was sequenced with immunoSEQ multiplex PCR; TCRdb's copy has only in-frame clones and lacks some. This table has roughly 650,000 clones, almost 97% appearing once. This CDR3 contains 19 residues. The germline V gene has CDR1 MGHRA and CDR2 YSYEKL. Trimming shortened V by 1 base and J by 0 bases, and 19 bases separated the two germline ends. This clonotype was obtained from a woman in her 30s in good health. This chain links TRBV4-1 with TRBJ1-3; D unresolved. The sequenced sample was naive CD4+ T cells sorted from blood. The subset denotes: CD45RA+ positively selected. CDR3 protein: CASSQGLPWVAASGNTIYF. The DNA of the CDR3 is TGCGCCAGCAGCCAAGGGCTACCTTGGGTGGCGGCCTCTGGAAACACCATATATTTT.